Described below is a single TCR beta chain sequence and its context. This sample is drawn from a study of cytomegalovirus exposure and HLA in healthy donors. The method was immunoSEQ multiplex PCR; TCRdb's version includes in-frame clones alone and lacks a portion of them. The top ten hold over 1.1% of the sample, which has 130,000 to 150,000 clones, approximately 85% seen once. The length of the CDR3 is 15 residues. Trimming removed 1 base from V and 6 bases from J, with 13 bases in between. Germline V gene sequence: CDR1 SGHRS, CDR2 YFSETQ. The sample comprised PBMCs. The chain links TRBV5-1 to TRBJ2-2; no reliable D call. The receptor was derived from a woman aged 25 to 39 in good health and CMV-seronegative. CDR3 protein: CASSLNLFPSGELFF. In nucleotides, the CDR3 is TGCGCCAGCAGCTTGAATCTCTTCCCCTCCGGGGAGCTGTTTTTT.